This T cell receptor (beta chain) was obtained from a study of blood T cell repertoires in COVID-19. Study summary: The cDNA or gDNA used as material had been derived from T cells, B-cell-depleted T cells, or PBMCs.

Categorization into cohorts depended on clinical history that participants reported. Donors in Cohort 3 counted as recovered after two negative PCRs, clearance, or symptom resolution. Germline CDR1 and CDR2: WSHSY and SAAADI. The V end lost 0 bases, the J end lost 7 bases, and 9 bases lay between the germline ends. The CDR3 extends over 13 amino acids. Under the authors' procedure: Estimation of nucleated cell counts relied on the amplification of reference gene primers. Sequencing was performed with immunoSEQ multiplex PCR; in TCRdb, only in-frame clones are kept and a portion is missing. The V and J calls and clone size are taken from that table; D and trimming were inferred from the DNA. Altogether about 380,000 clones are present, 88% being singletons, with the ten largest covering roughly 1.2%.

The sample comprised PBMCs or T cells enriched from blood (not recorded which). The sequence derives from a woman aged 18-35 years who had recovered from COVID-19. The chain carries TRBV10-2 and TRBJ1-2; the D gene is possibly TRBD1 (5 bases). The CDR3 here is CASSESLGGGYTF. The CDR3 nucleotides read TGCGCCAGCAGTGAGTCTTTGGGGGGTGGCTACACCTTC.